A single sample gave rise to the 11 T cell receptor beta chains below, sequenced in a study of cytomegalovirus exposure and HLA in healthy donors. Primers included in the PCR were 60 Vbeta and 13 Jbeta primers. TCRdb's table, derived via immunoSEQ multiplex PCR, lists solely in-frame clones and lacks some. The sample records hundreds of thousands of clones, about 80% being singletons. Specimen: PBMCs. All receptors come from a man younger than 35 in good health and CMV-seronegative.

The chain carries TRBV19 and TRBJ2-7, with 7 bases that match TRBD2. CDR3 length: 13 residues. CDR1 is LNHDA, CDR2 SQIVND, per germline (reference sequence). V shed 5 bases, J shed 6 bases, and the junction held 7 bases outside the gene matches. The CDR3 region is CASSPRRGIEQYF. The CDR3 region has the DNA TGTGCCAGTAGTCCTCGGCGGGGGATCGAGCAGTACTTC.

The sample holds a few counts of this clone. This rearrangement joins TRBV5-1 to TRBJ2-5; 12 nucleotides agree with TRBD1. This CDR3 contains 16 residues. The V and J ends lost 4 bases and 5 bases, in that order; junction bases with no gene match: 9. Germline CDR1 reads SGHRS; CDR2 reads YFSETQ. The CDR3 loop is CASSPYGTGGKETQYF. Written as DNA, the CDR3 is TGCGCCAGCAGCCCCTACGGGACAGGGGGCAAGGAGACCCAGTACTTC.

V is TRBV6-5 and J is TRBJ2-3; 7 nucleotides line up with TRBD1. Germline V CDR1 and CDR2: MNHEY, SVGAGI. CDR3 length equals 15 residues. V lost 6 bases, J lost 2 bases, and 8 bases stayed unmatched. The CDR3 reads CASSWRQGHTDTQYF. The CDR3 DNA is TGTGCCAGCAGCTGGCGACAGGGACACACAGATACGCAGTATTTT.

The CDR3 spells CAWSRGGVTANYGYTF. CDR3 nucleotide sequence: TGTGCCTGGAGCCGGGGGGGAGTCACTGCTAACTATGGCTACACCTTC. V and J are TRBV30 and TRBJ1-2; possible D gene TRBD1, 5 bases. Deletions cut 3 bases from V and 0 bases from J, with 17 bases between. In germline, CDR1 is GTSNPN, CDR2 SVGIG (reference sequence). The CDR3 covers 16 residues.

This chain connects TRBV2 to TRBJ2-5; tentatively, D is TRBD2 (5 bases). V was pared by 6 bases and J by 0 bases, with 5 bases between. Germline V gene lookup returns CDR1 SNHLY and CDR2 FYNNEI. The CDR3 has 12 residues. CDR3 bases: TGTGCCAGCAGGAGGGACCAAGAGACCCAGTACTTC. This translates into CASRRDQETQYF.

This rearrangement joins TRBV6-5 to TRBJ1-2, with D possibly TRBD1 on 6 matching bases. CDR3 size: 14 residues. V dropped 2 bases and J dropped 4 bases, with 11 bases sitting between them. CDR1 and CDR2 (germline): MNHEY, SVGAGI. Written as DNA, the CDR3 is TGTGCCAGCAGTTACCAACACAGGGTCTATGGCTACACCTTC. Translation: CASSYQHRVYGYTF.

The table lists this clone with many counts. The CDR3 spells CASIVRELNTEAFF. The CDR3 DNA reads TGTGCCAGTATCGTAAGAGAGTTGAACACTGAAGCTTTCTTT. V gene TRBV19 combines with J gene TRBJ1-1; no clear D gene. Germline CDR1 and CDR2: LNHDA and SQIVND (reference sequence). The germline V and J ends were trimmed by 7 bases and 0 bases, with 12 bases remaining between them. This CDR3 spans 14 amino acids.

The V call is TRBV6-5, the J call TRBJ1-1, with 8 bases matching TRBD1. The length of the CDR3 is 14 residues. Germline loops: CDR1 MNHEY, CDR2 SVGAGI. Trimming at V came to 6 bases and at J to 1 base, leaving 4 bases not matched to a gene. DNA of the CDR3: TGTGCCAGCAGGGGACAGGTGCGGAACACTGAAGCTTTCTTT. As protein: CASRGQVRNTEAFF.

The chain is built from TRBV19 and TRBJ2-7; perhaps TRBD2 as D (6 bases). The CDR3 runs 11 residues. Germline V lookup: CDR1 LNHDA, CDR2 SQIVND (reference sequence). The germline V and J ends were trimmed by 9 bases and 4 bases, with 10 bases remaining between them. The CDR3 here is CASGGIYEQYF. CDR3 in DNA: TGTGCCAGCGGGGGTATTTACGAGCAGTACTTC.

The gene calls are TRBV2 and TRBJ1-1; tentatively, D is TRBD1 (6 bases). There are 13 residues in the CDR3. Germline V CDR1 and CDR2: SNHLY, FYNNEI. Trimming stripped 5 bases from V and 4 bases from J, with 11 bases between. CDR3 sequence: CASSFAGATEAFF. The CDR3 DNA sequence: TGTGCCAGCAGTTTCGCAGGGGCCACTGAAGCTTTCTTT.

The rearrangement uses TRBV4-1 and TRBJ2-7, with 9 bases identical to TRBD2. After removal of 3 bases from V and 2 bases from J, the junction contained 5 bases not matched to a gene. Germline-derived CDR1 and CDR2 are MGHRA and YSYEKL. The CDR3 is made up of 15 amino acids. For the CDR3, the DNA is TGCGCCAGCAGCCATCTCCTAGCGGGACCCTACGAGCAGTACTTC. It translates to CASSHLLAGPYEQYF.